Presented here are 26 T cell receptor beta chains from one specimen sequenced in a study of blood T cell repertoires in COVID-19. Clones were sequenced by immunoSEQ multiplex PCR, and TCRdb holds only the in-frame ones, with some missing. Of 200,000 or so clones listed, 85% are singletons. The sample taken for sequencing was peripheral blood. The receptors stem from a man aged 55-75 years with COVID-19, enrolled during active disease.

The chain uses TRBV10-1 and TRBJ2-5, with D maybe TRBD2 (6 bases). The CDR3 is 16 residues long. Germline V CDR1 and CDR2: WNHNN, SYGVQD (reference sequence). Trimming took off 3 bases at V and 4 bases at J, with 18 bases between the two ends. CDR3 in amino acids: CASSDIGGLARETQYF. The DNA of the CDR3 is TGCGCCAGCAGTGATATTGGAGGGCTAGCACGAGAGACCCAGTACTTC.

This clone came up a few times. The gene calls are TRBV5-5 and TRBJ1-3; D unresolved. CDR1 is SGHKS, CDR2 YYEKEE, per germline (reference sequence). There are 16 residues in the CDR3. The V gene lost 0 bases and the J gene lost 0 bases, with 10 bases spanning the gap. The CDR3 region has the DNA TGTGCCAGCAGCTTGGATCAGGATCACTCTGGAAACACCATATATTTT. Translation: CASSLDQDHSGNTIYF.

The CDR3 DNA reads as TGTGCCAGCAGTTCCTTTAGGGGTTCGGCCCTCCACTTT. Translating it yields CASSSFRGSALHF. The chain carries TRBV12-3 or TRBV12-4 and TRBJ1-6, with a weak D call TRBD1 (5 bases). Trimming removed 4 bases at V and 14 bases at J, with 15 bases between. This CDR3 is 13 amino acids long.

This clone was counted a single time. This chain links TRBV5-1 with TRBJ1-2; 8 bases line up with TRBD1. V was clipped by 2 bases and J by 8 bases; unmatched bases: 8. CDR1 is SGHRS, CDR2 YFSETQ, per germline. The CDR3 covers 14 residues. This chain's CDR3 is CASSFDRGSEGYTF. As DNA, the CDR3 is TGCGCCAGCAGCTTCGACAGGGGATCCGAGGGCTACACCTTC.

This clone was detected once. The CDR3 loop reads CASSLMGSQPQHF. The CDR3 nucleotides are TGTGCCAGCAGTTTAATGGGGAGTCAGCCCCAGCATTTT. The chain has TRBV28 and TRBJ1-5; no clear D. V gave up 2 bases and J gave up 6 bases, with 8 bases separating them. This CDR3 is 13 amino acids long. Germline CDR1 and CDR2: MDHEN and SYDVKM.

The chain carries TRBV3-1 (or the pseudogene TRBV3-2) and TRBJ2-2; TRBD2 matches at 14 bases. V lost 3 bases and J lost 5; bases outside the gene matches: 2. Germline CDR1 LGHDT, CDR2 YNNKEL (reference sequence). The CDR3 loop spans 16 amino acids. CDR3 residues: CASSHRLAGGTGELFF. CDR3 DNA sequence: TGTGCCAGCAGCCATCGACTAGCGGGAGGGACCGGGGAGCTGTTTTTT.

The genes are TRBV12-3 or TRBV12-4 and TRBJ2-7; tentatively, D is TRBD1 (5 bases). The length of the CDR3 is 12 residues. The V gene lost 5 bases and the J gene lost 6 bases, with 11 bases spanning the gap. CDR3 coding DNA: TGTGCCAGCAGTCCGGACACTGGCGAGCAGTACTTC. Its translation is CASSPDTGEQYF.

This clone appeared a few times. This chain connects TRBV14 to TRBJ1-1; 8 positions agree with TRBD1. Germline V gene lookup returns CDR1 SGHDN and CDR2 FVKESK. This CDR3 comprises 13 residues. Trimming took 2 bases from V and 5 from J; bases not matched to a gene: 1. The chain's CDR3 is CASSQTGGTEAFF. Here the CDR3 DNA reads TGTGCCAGCAGCCAAACAGGGGGAACTGAAGCTTTCTTT.

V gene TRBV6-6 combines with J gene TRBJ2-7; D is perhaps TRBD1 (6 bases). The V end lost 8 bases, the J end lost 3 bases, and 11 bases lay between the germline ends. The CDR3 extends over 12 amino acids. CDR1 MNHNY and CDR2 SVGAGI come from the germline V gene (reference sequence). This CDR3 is CASRDTFYEQYF. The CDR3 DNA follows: TGTGCCAGCCGGGACACATTCTACGAGCAGTACTTC.

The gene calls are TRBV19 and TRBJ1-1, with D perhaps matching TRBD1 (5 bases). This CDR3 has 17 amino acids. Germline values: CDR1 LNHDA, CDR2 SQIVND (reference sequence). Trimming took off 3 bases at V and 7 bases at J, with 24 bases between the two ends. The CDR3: CASSIYLTGNKPHEAFF. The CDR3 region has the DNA TGTGCCAGTAGTATCTATCTTACAGGAAATAAGCCCCATGAAGCTTTCTTT.

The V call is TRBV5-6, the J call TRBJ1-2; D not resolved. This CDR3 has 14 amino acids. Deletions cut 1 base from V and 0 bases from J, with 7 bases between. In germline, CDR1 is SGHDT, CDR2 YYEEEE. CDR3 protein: CASSLPGTNYGYTF. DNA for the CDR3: TGTGCCAGCAGCTTGCCAGGAACTAACTATGGCTACACCTTC. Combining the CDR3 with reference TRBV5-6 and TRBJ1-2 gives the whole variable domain DAGVTQSPTHLIKTRGQQVTLRCSPKSGHDTVSWYQQALGQGPQFIFQYYEEEERQRGNFPDRFSGHQFPNYSSELNVNALLLGDSALYLCASSLPGTNYGYTFGSGTRLTVV.

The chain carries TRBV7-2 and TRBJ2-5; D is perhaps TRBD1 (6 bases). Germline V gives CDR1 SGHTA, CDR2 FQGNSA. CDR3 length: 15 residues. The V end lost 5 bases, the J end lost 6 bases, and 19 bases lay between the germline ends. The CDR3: CASSAWTAPMKTQYF. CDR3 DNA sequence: TGTGCCAGCAGCGCCTGGACAGCGCCTATGAAGACCCAGTACTTC.

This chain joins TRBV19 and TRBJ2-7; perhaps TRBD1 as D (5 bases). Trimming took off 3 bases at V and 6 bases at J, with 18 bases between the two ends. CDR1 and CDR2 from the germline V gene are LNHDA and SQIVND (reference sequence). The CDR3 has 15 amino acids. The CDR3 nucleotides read TGTGCCAGTAGTATCTCCCAGGGTCGAGGTCGCGAGCAGTACTTC. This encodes CASSISQGRGREQYF.

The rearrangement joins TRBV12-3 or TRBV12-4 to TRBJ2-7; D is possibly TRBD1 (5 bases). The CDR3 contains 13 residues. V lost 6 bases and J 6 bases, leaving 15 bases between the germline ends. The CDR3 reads CASRLTAGPEQYF. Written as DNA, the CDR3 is TGTGCCAGCAGACTAACCGCAGGGCCCGAGCAGTACTTC.

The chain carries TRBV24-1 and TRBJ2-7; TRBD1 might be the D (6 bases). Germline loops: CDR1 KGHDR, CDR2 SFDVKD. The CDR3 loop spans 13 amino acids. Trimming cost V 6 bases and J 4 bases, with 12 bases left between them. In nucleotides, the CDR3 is TGTGCCACCAGTCCAGGGGCGACATACGAGCAGTACTTC. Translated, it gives CATSPGATYEQYF.

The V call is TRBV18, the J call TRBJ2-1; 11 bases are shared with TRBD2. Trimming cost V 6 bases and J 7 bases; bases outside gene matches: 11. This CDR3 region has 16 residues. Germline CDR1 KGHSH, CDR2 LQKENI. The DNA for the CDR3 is TGTGCCAGCTCTCAGATAGCGGGAGGGCCTGCGAATGAGCAGTTCTTC. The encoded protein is CASSQIAGGPANEQFF.

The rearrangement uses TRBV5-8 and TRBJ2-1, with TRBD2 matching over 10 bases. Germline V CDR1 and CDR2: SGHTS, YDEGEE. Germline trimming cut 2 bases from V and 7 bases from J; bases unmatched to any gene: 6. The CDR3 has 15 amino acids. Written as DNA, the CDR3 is TGTGCCAGCAGCTTCCTAGCGGGAGCAGAGAATGAGCAGTTCTTC. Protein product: CASSFLAGAENEQFF.

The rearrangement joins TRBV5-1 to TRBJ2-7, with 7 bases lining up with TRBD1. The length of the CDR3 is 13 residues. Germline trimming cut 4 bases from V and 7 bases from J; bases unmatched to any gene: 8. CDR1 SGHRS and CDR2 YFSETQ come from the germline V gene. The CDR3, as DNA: TGCGCCAGCAGCGCAGGGGGACCCGGGGAGCAGTACTTC. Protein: CASSAGGPGEQYF.

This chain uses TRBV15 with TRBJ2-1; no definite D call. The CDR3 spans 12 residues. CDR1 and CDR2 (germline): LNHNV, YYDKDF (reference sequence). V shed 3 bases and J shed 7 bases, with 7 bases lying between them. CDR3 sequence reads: CATSRPGNEQFF. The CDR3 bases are TGTGCCACCAGCAGGCCCGGGAATGAGCAGTTCTTC.

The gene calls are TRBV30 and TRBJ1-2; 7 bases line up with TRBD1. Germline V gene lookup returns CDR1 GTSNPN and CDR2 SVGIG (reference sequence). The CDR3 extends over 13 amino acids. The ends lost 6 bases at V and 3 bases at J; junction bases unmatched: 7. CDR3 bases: TGTGCCTGCGACAGGGTGCGGGACTATGGCTACACCTTC. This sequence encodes CACDRVRDYGYTF.

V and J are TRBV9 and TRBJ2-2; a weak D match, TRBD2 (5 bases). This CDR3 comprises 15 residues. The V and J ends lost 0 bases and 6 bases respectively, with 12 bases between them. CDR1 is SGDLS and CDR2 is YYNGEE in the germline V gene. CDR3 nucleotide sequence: TGTGCCAGCAGCGTAGACCCGGGAAAGGCCGGGGAGCTGTTTTTT. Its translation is CASSVDPGKAGELFF.

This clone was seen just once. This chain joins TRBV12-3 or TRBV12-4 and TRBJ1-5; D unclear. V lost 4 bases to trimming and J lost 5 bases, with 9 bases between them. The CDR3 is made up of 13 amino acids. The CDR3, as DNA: TGTGCCAGCAGTTGGTCCCGGGATCAGCCCCAGCATTTT. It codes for CASSWSRDQPQHF.

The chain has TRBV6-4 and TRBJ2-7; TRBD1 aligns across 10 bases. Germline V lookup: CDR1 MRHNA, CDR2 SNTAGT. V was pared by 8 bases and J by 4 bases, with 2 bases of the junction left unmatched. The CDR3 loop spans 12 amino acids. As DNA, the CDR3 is TGTGCCAGCGGGACAGGGGTTTACGAGCAGTACTTC. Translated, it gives CASGTGVYEQYF.

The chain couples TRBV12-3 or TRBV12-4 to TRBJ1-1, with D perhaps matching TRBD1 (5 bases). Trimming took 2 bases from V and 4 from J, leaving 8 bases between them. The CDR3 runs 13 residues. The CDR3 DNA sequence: TGTGCCAGCAGTTTACAGGGATCCACTGAAGCTTTCTTT. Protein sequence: CASSLQGSTEAFF.

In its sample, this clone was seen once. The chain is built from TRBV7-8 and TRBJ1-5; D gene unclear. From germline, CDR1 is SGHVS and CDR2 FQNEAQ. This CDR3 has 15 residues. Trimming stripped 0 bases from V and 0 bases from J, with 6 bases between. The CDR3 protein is CASSLAVNSNQPQHF. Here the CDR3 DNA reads TGTGCCAGCAGCTTAGCTGTTAATAGCAATCAGCCCCAGCATTTT.

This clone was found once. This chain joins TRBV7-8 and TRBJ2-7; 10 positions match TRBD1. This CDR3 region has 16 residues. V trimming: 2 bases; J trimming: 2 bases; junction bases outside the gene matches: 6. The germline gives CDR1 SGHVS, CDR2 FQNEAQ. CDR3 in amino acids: CASSLWGTGAAYEQYF. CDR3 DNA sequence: TGTGCCAGCAGCTTATGGGGGACAGGGGCAGCCTACGAGCAGTACTTC.